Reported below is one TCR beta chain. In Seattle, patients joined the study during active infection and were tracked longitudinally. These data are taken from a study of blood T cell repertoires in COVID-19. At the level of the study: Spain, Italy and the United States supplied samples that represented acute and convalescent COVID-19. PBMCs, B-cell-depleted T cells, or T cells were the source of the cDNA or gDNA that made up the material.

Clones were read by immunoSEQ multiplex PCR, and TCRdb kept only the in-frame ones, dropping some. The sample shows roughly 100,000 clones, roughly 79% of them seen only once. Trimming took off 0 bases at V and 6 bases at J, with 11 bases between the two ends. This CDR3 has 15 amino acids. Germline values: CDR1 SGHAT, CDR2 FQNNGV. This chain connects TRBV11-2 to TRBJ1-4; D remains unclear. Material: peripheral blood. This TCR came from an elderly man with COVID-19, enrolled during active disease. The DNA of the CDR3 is TGTGCCAGCAGCTTAGATCTCCCCTCCGATGAAAAACTGTTTTTT. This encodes CASSLDLPSDEKLFF.